This T cell receptor (beta chain) appears in the sequencing data of a study of PD-1 blockade in mismatch repair-deficient tumors. About the research overall: Enrolled about 2013-2017, patients had progressing, pretreated mismatch repair-deficient cancers of over nine types. Study-wide findings and caveats: Rapid post-treatment expansion, then contraction, generally preceding radiologic response, marked tumor-resident clones.

Germline CDR1 is SGHDN and CDR2 is FVKESK. CDR3 size: 16 residues. Deletions cut 0 bases from V and 0 bases from J, with 9 bases between. As to this clone: No antigen is known for it.

All patients were mismatch repair deficient, assessed by either PCR or immunohistochemistry. A few pembrolizumab responders had their TCRs sequenced. Sequenced by immunoSEQ multiplex PCR; TCRdb stores in-frame clones only, minus some. In the table there are about 79,000 clones, roughly 80% of which are singletons. The TCR originated in an adult with mismatch repair-deficient cancer. The chain employs TRBV14 and TRBJ2-1, with unresolved D. The source was peripheral blood, collected 44 weeks after starting pembrolizumab. The CDR3 nucleotides read TGTGCCAGCAGCCAAGATCCCAGATACTCCTACAATGAGCAGTTCTTC. Amino acids: CASSQDPRYSYNEQFF.